These T cell receptor beta chains were read from a single sample in a study of graft-versus-host responses after intestinal transplantation. These receptors' targets are unknown. Profiled with immunoSEQ multiplex PCR; TCRdb holds only in-frame clones, not every one. The table includes approximately 93,000 clones, less than 95% detected once. This sample comprised unstimulated CD8+ T cells sorted from spleen or lymph node cells, obtained before transplant. The receptor source for this set is a human donor who was the organ donor for an intestinal transplant. The CDR3 runs from the conserved cysteine through the conserved F or W. A D gene is named only where the DNA matches it firmly. Clone size, where shown, is once, few, many, or a class for clones that have expanded.

>TRBJ1-1|.|TRBD1|TRBV30
TGTGCCTGGAGTCTCGGCCAGGGGGCGGTAAAGGGAGAAGCTTTCTTT
CAWSLGQGAVKGEAFF
>TRBJ1-1|.|.|TRBV15
TGTGCCACCAGGGGCACAGGGAACACTGAAGCTTTCTTT
CATRGTGNTEAFF
>TRBJ2-7|.|TRBD2|TRBV11-2
TGTGCCAGCAGCTTTAGCCTAGCGGGGGCGCCGCTCTCCTACGAGCAGTACTTC
CASSFSLAGAPLSYEQYF
>TRBJ2-7|.|.|TRBV10-3
TGTGCCATCAGTCCCTGGGGGCCTCACGAGCAGTACTTC
CAISPWGPHEQYF
>TRBJ1-1|.|.|TRBV5-1
TGCGCCAGCAGCGGAACAGAGAACACTGAAGCTTTCTTT
CASSGTENTEAFF
>TRBJ1-5|.|TRBD1|TRBV28
TGTGCCAGCAGTTTCACCTGGGACAGTTATAGCAATCAGCCCCAGCATTTT
CASSFTWDSYSNQPQHF
>TRBJ2-1|.|TRBD2|TRBV11-3
TGTGCCAGCAGCTTAGAAGAACTAGCGGGGGGCTATAATGAGCAGTTCTTC
CASSLEELAGGYNEQFF
>TRBJ1-4|.|.|TRBV9
TGTGCCAGCAGCGTAGGGTCCGGGAATGAAAAACTGTTTTTT
CASSVGSGNEKLFF
>TRBJ1-2|.|TRBD1|TRBV30
TGTGCCTGGAGTCCAACAGGGGGCTTTGACTATGGCTACACCTTC
CAWSPTGGFDYGYTF
>TRBJ2-2|once|.|TRBV14
TGTGCCAGCAGCCAATACTCAACCACCGGGGAGCTGTTTTTT
CASSQYSTTGELFF
>TRBJ1-1|.|.|TRBV19
TGTGCCAGTAAGGCACAGAAATGGGGCTGGGTCACTGAAGCTTTCTTT
CASKAQKWGWVTEAFF
>TRBJ1-2|once|.|TRBV29-1
TGCAGCGTTGAACGTGCGGATAAAGGAACTACTATCCAAATGTACAACTATGGCTACACCTTC
CSVERADKGTTIQMYNYGYTF
>TRBJ2-1|.|.|TRBV2
TGTGCCACCCTTCGGGCGGGGAATGAGCAGTTCTTC
CATLRAGNEQFF
>TRBJ2-7|.|TRBD2|TRBV27
TGTGCCAGCGGGCTAGCGGGAGCCCTAAGCTACGAGCAGTACTTC
CASGLAGALSYEQYF
>TRBJ2-7|few|TRBD1|TRBV5-6
TGTGCCAGCAGCGCTTTACCGGGACAGGGTCAAGGCGAGCAGTACTTC
CASSALPGQGQGEQYF
>TRBJ2-3|.|TRBD2|TRBV10-2
TGCGCCAGCAGGTTAGCGGGAGATGTAGATACGCAGTATTTT
CASRLAGDVDTQYF
>TRBJ2-7|few|TRBD1|TRBV5-6
TGTGCCAGCGGATACAGGGGGACACAGTACGAGCAGTACTTC
CASGYRGTQYEQYF
>TRBJ1-2|.|.|TRBV11-2
TGTGCCAGCAGCTTACATTATGTGCCTTGGCTCTATGGCTACACCTTC
CASSLHYVPWLYGYTF
>TRBJ1-2|few|.|TRBV29-1
TGCAGCGTTGCGGATCGGGCGGGTTATGGCTACACCTTC
CSVADRAGYGYTF
>TRBJ2-1|.|.|TRBV19
TGTGCCAGTAGTATAGGGCCCTCAGACTACAATGAGCAGTTCTTC
CASSIGPSDYNEQFF
>TRBJ2-2|.|TRBD1|TRBV23-1
TGCGCCAGCAGTCAGCAAAATCCCGGGACAGACACCGGGGAGCTGTTTTTT
CASSQQNPGTDTGELFF
>TRBJ2-7|.|.|TRBV19
TGTGCCAGTAGTATCAGGGGGGACTACGAGCAGTACTTC
CASSIRGDYEQYF
>TRBJ1-2|.|.|TRBV10-2
TGCGCCAGCAGTCCAGTATCCCCCCGGGACTATGGCTACACCTTC
CASSPVSPRDYGYTF
>TRBJ2-7|few|.|TRBV18
TGTGCCAGCTCCACCACATCAGGGTACGAGCAGTACTTC
CASSTTSGYEQYF
>TRBJ1-2|.|.|TRBV6-6
TGTGCCAGCAGCCATACGACAGGATCTTCCTATGGCTACACCTTC
CASSHTTGSSYGYTF
>TRBJ2-7|.|.|TRBV6-6
TGTGCCAGCAGTTACTCGAAGTTGGAGGGAGGCGAGCAGTACTTC
CASSYSKLEGGEQYF
>TRBJ2-7|.|.|TRBV28
TGTGCCAGCACTACCCAGGCCTCTGACTACGAGCAGTACTTC
CASTTQASDYEQYF
>TRBJ2-7|few|.|TRBV28
TGTGCCAGCAGTTCCTATTACGAGCAGTACTTC
CASSSYYEQYF
>TRBJ2-3|.|.|TRBV19
TGTGCCAGTAGTATCCAACAGGGATGGACAGATACGCAGTATTTT
CASSIQQGWTDTQYF
>TRBJ1-6|once|TRBD1|TRBV11-1
TGTGCCAGCAGCCACAGGGGGAGAATATGGGATTCACCCCTCCACTTT
CASSHRGRIWDSPLHF
>TRBJ2-7|.|.|TRBV21-1
TGTGCCAGCAGCAACCCCGGGACAGCTTATCCCTACGAGCAGTACTTC
CASSNPGTAYPYEQYF
>TRBJ2-1|.|TRBD1|TRBV11-2
TGTGCCAGCAGCTTGGGACAGGGGTACAATGAGCAGTTCTTC
CASSLGQGYNEQFF
>TRBJ2-7|.|TRBD1|TRBV5-4
TGTGCCAGCAGCTTGCAGGGGGCGCTCGAGCAGTACTTC
CASSLQGALEQYF
>TRBJ2-1|.|TRBD2|TRBV7-9
TGTGCCAGCAGCTCGACAATCACTAAACTAGCGGGAGCCAACAATGAGCAGTTCTTC
CASSSTITKLAGANNEQFF
>TRBJ1-2|.|.|TRBV20-1
TGCAGTGCTAGAGATAGATGCTACACCTTC
CSARDRCYTF
>TRBJ1-4|.|TRBD1|TRBV5-4
TGTGCCAGCAGTCCCGGGACAGGGGGCGCGGGGCAGGAAAAACTGTTTTTT
CASSPGTGGAGQEKLFF
>TRBJ2-1|.|TRBD2|TRBV6-1
TGTGCCAGCAGCGAAGCTAGCGGGGGGGATGGTGAGCAGTTCTTC
CASSEASGGDGEQFF
>TRBJ2-1|.|.|TRBV28
TGTGCCAGCAGTTTATTTCTAGAAGGCGATGAGCAGTTCTTC
CASSLFLEGDEQFF
>TRBJ1-1|.|.|TRBV5-6
TGTGCCAGCAGCTTGCAGTCAAAAGCTTTCTTT
CASSLQSKAFF
>TRBJ1-1|.|.|TRBV4-2
TGTGCCAGCAGCCAAGATTCGAGAATGAACACTGAAGCTTTCTTT
CASSQDSRMNTEAFF
>TRBJ1-5|.|.|TRBV6-1
TGTGCCAGCAGTGAGGCGTACAGGCCTAATCAGCCCCAGCATTTT
CASSEAYRPNQPQHF
>TRBJ2-1|once|TRBD2|TRBV28
TGTGCCAGCAGTCCCGGACTAGCGGGTAGAGACAATGAGCAGTTCTTC
CASSPGLAGRDNEQFF
>TRBJ1-1|.|TRBD1|TRBV14
TGTGCCAGCAGCCATCTTACAGGGGTGGAGGGTAGCACTGAAGCTTTCTTT
CASSHLTGVEGSTEAFF
>TRBJ1-2|.|.|TRBV9
TGTGCCAGCAGCGCGGGGAGGGCACCACTGGCCCGATATGGCTACACCTTC
CASSAGRAPLARYGYTF
>TRBJ2-2|once|.|TRBV7-8
TGTGCCAGCAGCTTATACGGGCGGGACACCGGGGAGCTGTTTTTT
CASSLYGRDTGELFF
>TRBJ2-1|.|.|TRBV10-2
TGCGCCAGCAGTTTGGCTAGTGAGCAGTTCTTC
CASSLASEQFF
>TRBJ2-2|.|.|TRBV10-2
TGCGCCAGCAGTGTAAATCCCGGGGAGCTGTTTTTT
CASSVNPGELFF
>TRBJ2-2|.|.|TRBV29-1
TGCAGCGTTGAATCGGGAGACACCGGGGAGCTGTTTTTT
CSVESGDTGELFF
>TRBJ2-4|.|.|TRBV15
TGTGCCACCAGCACCCACCGGGATGCCAAAAACATTCAGTACTTC
CATSTHRDAKNIQYF
>TRBJ2-7|few|TRBD1|TRBV13
TGTGCCAGCAGTCACACCGGGACAGTCGAGCAGTACTTC
CASSHTGTVEQYF
>TRBJ2-2|.|TRBD1|TRBV5-1
TGCGCCAGCAGCTTGTTAGACAGGGGAACCGGGGAGCTGTTTTTT
CASSLLDRGTGELFF
>TRBJ2-3|.|.|TRBV13
TGTGCCAGCAGCTTAGGACAAGTTGGTCCAGATACGCAGTATTTT
CASSLGQVGPDTQYF
>TRBJ1-2|once|.|TRBV15
TGTGCCACCAGCAGAGCCCGGGGCTATGGCTACACCTTC
CATSRARGYGYTF
>TRBJ1-2|.|.|TRBV7-9
TGTGCCAGCAGCCCCGGGGAGGGGGTTGTCTATGGCTACACCTTC
CASSPGEGVVYGYTF
>TRBJ2-5|.|TRBD2|TRBV5-1
TGCGCCAGCAGCCCCTTTTTCGGGAGGGCCCAGTACTTC
CASSPFFGRAQYF